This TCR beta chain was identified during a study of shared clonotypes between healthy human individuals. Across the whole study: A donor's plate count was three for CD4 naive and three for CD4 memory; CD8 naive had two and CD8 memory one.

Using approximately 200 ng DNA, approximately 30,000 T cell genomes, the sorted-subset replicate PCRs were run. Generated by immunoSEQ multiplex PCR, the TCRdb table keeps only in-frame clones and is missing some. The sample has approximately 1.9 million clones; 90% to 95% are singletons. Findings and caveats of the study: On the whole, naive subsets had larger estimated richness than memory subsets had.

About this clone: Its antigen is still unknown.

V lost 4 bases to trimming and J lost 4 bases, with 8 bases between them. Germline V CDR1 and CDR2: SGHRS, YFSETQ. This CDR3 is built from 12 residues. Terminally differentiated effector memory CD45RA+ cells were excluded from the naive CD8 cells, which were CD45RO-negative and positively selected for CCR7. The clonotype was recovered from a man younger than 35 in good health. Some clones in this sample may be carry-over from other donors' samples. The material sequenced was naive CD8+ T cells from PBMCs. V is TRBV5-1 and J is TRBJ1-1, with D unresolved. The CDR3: CASSPPGTEAFF. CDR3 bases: TGCGCCAGCAGCCCCCCCGGCACTGAAGCTTTCTTT. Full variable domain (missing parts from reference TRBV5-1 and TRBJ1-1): KAGVTQTPRYLIKTRGQQVTLSCSPISGHRSVSWYQQTPGQGLQFLFEYFSETQRNKGNFPGRFSGRQFSNSRSEMNVSTLELGDSALYLCASSPPGTEAFFGQGTRLTVV.